These 19 T cell receptor beta chains came from one sample sequenced in a study of cytomegalovirus exposure and HLA in healthy donors. The PCR made use of 60 Vbeta and 13 Jbeta primers. Using immunoSEQ multiplex PCR, the repertoire was profiled, and TCRdb retains in-frame clones only, with some absent. The data contain 120,000 to 150,000 clones, over 75% of them singletons. Sequencing was performed on PBMCs. The source of these receptors is a woman aged 25 to 45 in good health and CMV-seronegative.

In its sample, this clone was seen once. CDR3 nucleotide sequence: TGTGCCAGTAGTCGGGGACAGACTTCCCCGGGAAACACCATATATTTT. Amino acids: CASSRGQTSPGNTIYF. This chain links TRBV19 with TRBJ1-3, with 7 bases fitting TRBD1. J gave up 4 bases and V 5 bases, and 11 bases lay outside the gene matches. This CDR3 is 16 amino acids long. Germline lookup yields CDR1 LNHDA and CDR2 SQIVND (reference sequence).

About this clone: Other DNA sequences in this sample translate to the same CDR3. DNA for the CDR3: TGTGCCAGCAGTTTAGCGGACAGGAATACTGAAGCTTTCTTT. Encoded protein: CASSLADRNTEAFF. The V call is TRBV27, the J call TRBJ1-1; 7 positions agree with TRBD1. CDR3 length: 14 amino acids. Per germline, CDR1 MNHEY and CDR2 SMNVEV (reference sequence). Losses at the gene ends were 2 bases for V and 5 bases for J; bases not matched to a gene: 5.

The chain recombines TRBV13 with TRBJ1-2; no definite D call. Germline CDR1 PRHDT, CDR2 FYEKMQ (reference sequence). The CDR3 loop spans 14 amino acids. With 5 bases removed from V and 5 bases from J, the gap between germline ends came to 15 bases. CDR3 residues: CASSPPGTAYGYTF. CDR3 coding DNA: TGTGCCAGCAGCCCCCCCGGCACAGCTTATGGCTACACCTTC.

The chain's CDR3 is CASSSAGNTEAFF. In nucleotides, the CDR3 is TGTGCCAGTAGTTCGGCAGGGAACACTGAAGCTTTCTTT. The chain carries TRBV19 and TRBJ1-1; D is unresolved. The CDR3 contains 13 residues. Trimming took off 5 bases at V and 1 base at J, with 8 bases between the two ends. Germline V CDR1 and CDR2: LNHDA, SQIVND (reference sequence).

This clone was found once. V and J are TRBV5-6 and TRBJ2-3, with 8 bases identical to TRBD1. Germline V gene sequence: CDR1 SGHDT, CDR2 YYEEEE. The ends lost 3 bases at V and 3 bases at J; junction bases unmatched: 3. CDR3 length: 14 amino acids. In DNA, the CDR3 is TGTGCCAGCAGCTCAACAGGGGGGACAGATACGCAGTATTTT. Translating gives CASSSTGGTDTQYF.

This clone appeared a few times. This chain uses TRBV7-8 with TRBJ2-7, with D perhaps TRBD1 (6 bases). Trimming cost V 5 bases and J 4 bases, with 18 bases left between them. CDR1 and CDR2 from the germline V gene are SGHVS and FQNEAQ. This CDR3 is built from 15 residues. Written as DNA, the CDR3 is TGTGCCAGCAGCCGAGGGACACTTAAGCTTTACGAGCAGTACTTC. It specifies CASSRGTLKLYEQYF.

The chain combines TRBV2 with TRBJ2-7; TRBD1 is a possible D gene (6 bases). The CDR3 contains 14 residues. CDR1 SNHLY and CDR2 FYNNEI come from the germline V gene. Trimming took off 5 bases at V and 5 bases at J, with 16 bases between the two ends. CDR3 nucleotide sequence: TGTGCCAGCAGTCCGGACAGCAACTTGCACGAGCAGTACTTC. This gives the protein CASSPDSNLHEQYF.

In its sample, this clone was seen a few times. This chain uses TRBV7-2 with TRBJ1-2, with D maybe TRBD1 (5 bases). In germline, CDR1 is SGHTA, CDR2 FQGNSA. The germline V and J ends were trimmed by 1 base and 4 bases, with 7 bases remaining between them. The CDR3 contains 13 residues. CDR3 nucleotides: TGTGCCAGCAGCTTAGGAGACAGCTATGGCTACACCTTC. Amino acids: CASSLGDSYGYTF.

The chain recombines TRBV9 with TRBJ1-2; the D gene is possibly TRBD1 (5 bases). The CDR3 has 14 amino acids. Germline CDR1 SGDLS, CDR2 YYNGEE. V lost 0 bases, J lost 5 bases, and 11 bases lay in between. The CDR3 is CASSVEGRAYGYTF. The CDR3 DNA is TGTGCCAGCAGCGTAGAGGGCAGGGCTTATGGCTACACCTTC. The entire variable domain, with the rest obtained from reference TRBV9 and TRBJ1-2, is as follows: DSGVTQTPKHLITATGQRVTLRCSPRSGDLSVYWYQQSLDQGLQFLIQYYNGEERAKGNILERFSAQQFPDLHSELNLSSLELGDSALYFCASSVEGRAYGYTFGSGTRLTVV.

This clone was detected once. The chain couples TRBV5-1 to TRBJ2-5; TRBD1 agrees at 7 bases. The germline V gene encodes CDR1 SGHRS and CDR2 YFSETQ. The length of the CDR3 is 14 residues. Unmatched junction bases numbered 5, after V lost 4 bases and J lost 2 bases. CDR3: CASSTTGSQETQYF. For the CDR3, the DNA is TGCGCCAGCAGCACGACAGGGTCACAAGAGACCCAGTACTTC.

This chain's CDR3 is CASRQGVTEAFF. The CDR3 DNA reads as TGTGCCAGCAGGCAGGGGGTCACTGAAGCTTTCTTT. This chain connects TRBV2 to TRBJ1-1; 7 nucleotides agree with TRBD1. Germline V lookup: CDR1 SNHLY, CDR2 FYNNEI. Losses at the gene ends were 6 bases for V and 4 bases for J; bases not matched to a gene: 2. This CDR3 comprises 12 residues.

This clone appeared once. The J gene is TRBJ2-1, the V gene TRBV5-1, with D unresolved. Trimming removed 4 bases from V and 5 bases from J, with 4 bases in between. Germline V gives CDR1 SGHRS, CDR2 YFSETQ. The CDR3 has 11 residues. The CDR3 loop reads CASSPDNEQFF. In DNA, the CDR3 is TGCGCCAGCAGCCCCGACAATGAGCAGTTCTTC.

The chain couples TRBV4-2 to TRBJ2-3; 7 bases map to TRBD1. This CDR3 region has 14 residues. V dropped 5 bases and J dropped 5; count of bases not matched to a gene: 7. CDR1 is LGHNA and CDR2 is YNFKEQ in the germline V gene. The CDR3 sequence is CASSDTGVGDTQYF. The CDR3 DNA follows: TGTGCCAGCAGCGACACAGGGGTGGGAGATACGCAGTATTTT.

The sample holds a few counts of this clone. This chain connects TRBV7-2 to TRBJ1-2, with 8 bases identical to TRBD1. The CDR3 loop spans 17 amino acids. The ends lost 2 bases at V and 5 bases at J; junction bases unmatched: 13. In germline, CDR1 is SGHTA, CDR2 FQGNSA. The CDR3 region has the DNA TGTGCCAGCAGCTTAACCCTCCTACCACAGGGGGGGTATGGCTACACCTTC. This codes for CASSLTLLPQGGYGYTF.

The genes are TRBV9 and TRBJ2-7, with 9 bases fitting TRBD1. The V gene end was trimmed by 0 bases and the J gene end by 0 bases; junction bases not matched to a gene: 4. Germline loops: CDR1 SGDLS, CDR2 YYNGEE. The CDR3 contains 16 residues. CDR3 nucleotides: TGTGCCAGCAGCGTAGAAGGGACAGGGAGCTCCTACGAGCAGTACTTC. Its translation is CASSVEGTGSSYEQYF.

The CDR3 spells CASTVTAAANEKLFF. CDR3 bases: TGTGCCAGCACCGTTACGGCAGCGGCTAATGAAAAACTGTTTTTT. The V and J genes are TRBV6-5 and TRBJ1-4; D not certain. This CDR3 is built from 15 residues. Germline V gene data show CDR1 as MNHEY and CDR2 as SVGAGI. The germline V and J ends were trimmed by 7 bases and 3 bases, with 15 bases remaining between them.

The chain is built from TRBV7-2 and TRBJ1-2; 8 bases are a match to TRBD1. The CDR3 consists of 17 residues. Trimming at V came to 5 bases and at J to 0 bases, leaving 11 bases not matched to a gene. The germline gives CDR1 SGHTA, CDR2 FQGNSA. The chain's CDR3 is CASSRLDREGANYGYTF. Written as DNA, the CDR3 is TGTGCCAGCAGCCGATTGGACAGGGAGGGAGCTAACTATGGCTACACCTTC.

This clone was found a few times. This chain connects TRBV7-9 to TRBJ2-7, with D perhaps matching TRBD1 (5 bases). CDR1 is SEHNR and CDR2 is FQNEAQ in the germline V gene (reference sequence). CDR3 length: 13 amino acids. V was clipped by 6 bases and J by 7 bases, with 16 bases between them. The CDR3 DNA sequence: TGTGCCAGCAGTCTTAGCAGGGAAAGGGAGCAGTACTTC. Translated: CASSLSREREQYF.

The chain carries TRBV7-9 and TRBJ2-5; 15 bases align to TRBD2. V shed 6 bases, J shed 4 bases, and the junction held 6 bases outside the gene matches. The germline gives CDR1 SEHNR, CDR2 FQNEAQ (reference sequence). CDR3 length: 16 residues. CDR3 residues: CASRGGLAGGRETQYF. CDR3 DNA sequence: TGTGCCAGCAGGGGTGGACTAGCGGGGGGGCGAGAGACCCAGTACTTC.